This T cell receptor (beta chain) was sequenced during a study of post-analysis software for immune sequencing data. Findings and limits, study-wide: Patients used roughly five TRBV segments, including TRBV5-6, TRBV5-1 and TRBV20-1, more often than controls.

Details on this clonotype: Its antigen is not identified.

V was cut by 0 bases and J by 3 bases, with 9 bases left in between. Germline values: CDR1 LNHNV, CDR2 YYDKDF (reference sequence). This CDR3 has 15 amino acids. Every TCR beta cDNA library bore unique molecular identifiers. MiXCR was run by TCRdb on the PCR reads, yielding one entry per CDR3 protein. This table holds around 770,000 distinct CDR3 sequences, 40% to 55% found once. The sample taken for sequencing was blood. The receptor was isolated from a girl aged 5 to 17 with multiple sclerosis. The rearrangement links TRBV15 to TRBJ1-5; D is ambiguous. The CDR3 protein is CATSRDSIFNQPQHF. For the CDR3, the DNA is TGTGCCACCAGCAGAGATTCAATCTTCAATCAGCCCCAGCATTTT.